These T cell receptor beta chains were read from a single sample in a study of post-analysis software for immune sequencing data. MiXCR, run by TCRdb on the PCR reads, gives a single entry per CDR3 protein. The data contain more than 500,000 distinct CDR3 sequences, around 34% of them singletons. Sequenced: blood. The receptors were sampled from a girl under 18 with multiple sclerosis. Both conserved end residues are part of each CDR3. D genes are given only for firm matches. Not all rows give a size; the values are once, few, many and, for expanded clones, a class.

few | TRBJ1-4 | TRBV20-1 | - | TGCAGTGCTAGTTTTGATGCCAGGGCAAATGAAAAACTGTTTTTT | CSASFDARANEKLFF
once | TRBJ1-5 | TRBV20-1 | - | TGCAGTGCCCGAATCAGGGAGACCTTAAATCAGCCCCAGCATTTT | CSARIRETLNQPQHF
- | TRBJ2-1 | TRBV21-1 | - | TGTACCAGCACGAATCGGGACAGGTACTACAATGAGCAGTTCTTC | CTSTNRDRYYNEQFF
- | TRBJ1-2 | TRBV4-3 | - | TGCGCCAGCAGCCTAGGGAAGGGGTCGAGTGATGGCTACACCTTC | CASSLGKGSSDGYTF
- | TRBJ2-1 | TRBV12-3/TRBV12-4 | - | TGTGCCAGCAGTTTAGGAGTTAGAAAACACAATGAGCAGTTCTTC | CASSLGVRKHNEQFF
few | TRBJ1-2 | TRBV28 | - | TGTGCCAGCAGTTTAAGTGGGCAGGGCGGTGGCTATGGCTACACCTTC | CASSLSGQGGGYGYTF
once | TRBJ1-1 | TRBV10-3 | - | TGTGCCATCAGTGATGGGCTAGGGGCGTACACTGAAGCTTTCTTT | CAISDGLGAYTEAFF
many | TRBJ2-1 | TRBV6-5 | - | TGTGCCAGCAGCCCGATTGCGGGGGGACAGCGGAATGAGCAGTTCTTC | CASSPIAGGQRNEQFF
- | TRBJ1-6 | TRBV5-1 | - | TGCGCCAGCACCCACAGCTTCTTGGAGGACAGCAACAATTCACCCCTCCACTTT | CASTHSFLEDSNNSPLHF
- | TRBJ1-2 | TRBV7-2 | - | TGTGCCAGCAGCTTTCGGGGCTTAAACTATGGCTACACCTTC | CASSFRGLNYGYTF
- | TRBJ2-6 | TRBV10-3 | - | TGTGCCATCAGTGAGCGTGGGGGGAACTCTGGGGCCAACGTCCTGACTTTC | CAISERGGNSGANVLTF
many | TRBJ1-2 | TRBV10-2 | TRBD1 | TGCGCCAGCAGTGAGTTAGGGGGCGCCTCCTATGGCTACACCTTC | CASSELGGASYGYTF
- | TRBJ2-7 | TRBV27 | TRBD2 | TGTGCCAGCAGTTTATCAGCGGGGGGTCTCTTTTACGAGCAGTACTTC | CASSLSAGGLFYEQYF
- | TRBJ1-2 | TRBV29-1 | - | TGCAGCGTTATCGGGAACTATGGCTACACCTTC | CSVIGNYGYTF
many | TRBJ2-5 | TRBV11-2 | - | TGTGCCAGCAGCCCCACAGGGCCCCAAGAGACCCAGTACTTC | CASSPTGPQETQYF
few | TRBJ2-5 | TRBV27 | TRBD2 | TGTGCCAGCAGTCCTGGACTAGCGGCGGACCTGCAGACCCAGTACTTC | CASSPGLAADLQTQYF
once | TRBJ2-3 | TRBV5-4 | TRBD1 | TGTGCCAGCAGCCTGAACGGACAGGGGACAGATACGCAGTATTTT | CASSLNGQGTDTQYF
- | TRBJ2-1 | TRBV20-1 | TRBD2 | TGCAGTGCTAAAGTGACTAGCGGGGGACGAAATGAGCAGTTCTTC | CSAKVTSGGRNEQFF
few | TRBJ1-2 | TRBV6-6 | - | TGTGCCAGCAAACCACAGGGCCCAACTGGATTCGGTGGCTACACCTTC | CASKPQGPTGFGGYTF
- | TRBJ1-2 | TRBV7-9 | TRBD1 | TGTGCCAGCAGCTTAGGCACAGGGGGTCCATCTCACACCTTC | CASSLGTGGPSHTF
many | TRBJ1-4 | TRBV15 | TRBD1 | TGTGCCACCAGATGGGGACAGGGTGCAACTAATGAAAAACTGTTTTTT | CATRWGQGATNEKLFF
- | TRBJ2-7 | TRBV24-1 | TRBD2 | TGTGCCACCGCTCTAGCGGGGTCATACAATGAGCAGTACTTC | CATALAGSYNEQYF
few | TRBJ1-6 | TRBV6-4 | - | TGTGCCAGCCAGGGGCTAAGCAATTCACCCCCCCACTTT | CASQGLSNSPPHF
- | TRBJ2-7 | TRBV15 | - | TGTGCCACCAGGAGGGGGGTAGGGAGTTACGAGCAGTACTTC | CATRRGVGSYEQYF
- | TRBJ2-5 | TRBV21-1 | - | TGTGCCAGCAGCAAGACAGGGAACAATGAGCAGTACTTC | CASSKTGNNEQYF
- | TRBJ2-3 | TRBV10-3 | TRBD2 | TGTGCCATCTTACTAGCGGGAACAGATACGCAGTATTTT | CAILLAGTDTQYF
- | TRBJ1-4 | TRBV7-6 | TRBD1 | TGTGCCAGCAGTCCTGGACAGGGCGGTGAAAAACTGTTTTTT | CASSPGQGGEKLFF
- | TRBJ2-1 | TRBV4-1 | - | TGCGCCAGCAGCCAAGATCAGGTCGGGGGCTACTACAATGAGCAGTTCTTC | CASSQDQVGGYYNEQFF
many | TRBJ2-3 | TRBV5-1 | - | TGTGCCAGCAGCTTAGCCGCGGACACGCAGTATTTT | CASSLAADTQYF
few | TRBJ2-1 | TRBV12-3/TRBV12-4 | - | TGTGCCAGCAGTTTAGCCCTACCAATCAGAGGGGACTACAATGAGCAGTTCTTC | CASSLALPIRGDYNEQFF
few | TRBJ2-1 | TRBV15 | - | TGTGCCACCAGCAGAGGTTCCGGTGAGATCGATGAGCAGTTCTTC | CATSRGSGEIDEQFF
many | TRBJ2-6 | TRBV25-1 | - | TGTGCCAGCAGTGACTCCGCCTCCTCTGGGGCCAACGTCCTGACTTTC | CASSDSASSGANVLTF
- | TRBJ1-2 | TRBV6-1 | TRBD1 | TGTGCCAGCAGTGAATCTTCCGGGACAGGGAACGGCTACACCTTC | CASSESSGTGNGYTF
few | TRBJ2-7 | TRBV5-1 | - | TGCGCCAGTCGGGAGTTAGTGGGGTACGAGCAGTACTTC | CASRELVGYEQYF
few | TRBJ2-6 | TRBV4-2 | TRBD2 | TGTGCCAGCAGCCAAGATCCCACTAGCGGGGGGTTAGCTGGGGCCAACGTCCTGACTTTC | CASSQDPTSGGLAGANVLTF
few | TRBJ2-7 | TRBV6-1 | - | TGTGCCAGCAGTGAAGCAGGGAAGCCCTACGAGCAGTACTTC | CASSEAGKPYEQYF
- | TRBJ2-3 | TRBV3-1 | TRBD2 | TGTGCCAGCAGCCAAGATCTAGGACTAGCGGGGGACGGAGATACGCAGTATTTT | CASSQDLGLAGDGDTQYF
- | TRBJ1-1 | TRBV27 | TRBD1 | TGTGCCAGCAGTAGACGGGACAGGGTGGGGACTGAAGCTTTCTTT | CASSRRDRVGTEAFF
- | TRBJ2-5 | TRBV15 | - | TGTGCCACCAGCAGAGAAAACTGGGGCGCAAGCAAAGAGACCCAGTACTTC | CATSRENWGASKETQYF
few | TRBJ2-5 | TRBV5-1 | - | TGCGCCAGCAGCCGAGTCGTAGGAGGGGAGACCCAGTACTTC | CASSRVVGGETQYF
- | TRBJ2-1 | TRBV5-6 | TRBD1 | TGTGCCAGCAGCTTGGAACGGGACAGGCGTGGAGGGCAGTTCTTC | CASSLERDRRGGQFF
few | TRBJ2-2 | TRBV4-2 | - | TGTGCCAGCAGCCCGGGGGGCAGGGCCGGGGAGCTGTTTTTT | CASSPGGRAGELFF
few | TRBJ2-3 | TRBV11-2 | - | TGTGCCAGCAGCTTAGCGCAGGATACGCAGTATTTT | CASSLAQDTQYF
- | TRBJ1-2 | TRBV15 | - | TGTGCCACCAGCAGAGATCGCGGAGTCTATGGCTACACCTTC | CATSRDRGVYGYTF
- | TRBJ2-1 | TRBV2 | TRBD1 | TGTGCCAGCAGACAGGGGAAGGTAGGCAATGAGCAGTTCTTC | CASRQGKVGNEQFF
- | TRBJ2-7 | TRBV7-3 | TRBD1 | TGTGCCGGCAGCCTAAGTGGCAGGGGGCTCTACGAGCAGTACTTC | CAGSLSGRGLYEQYF
few | TRBJ1-4 | TRBV20-1 | TRBD1 | TGCAGTGCTCCTAAACCGGGACAGGGGGTTGAAAAACTGTTTTTT | CSAPKPGQGVEKLFF
- | TRBJ2-7 | TRBV4-2 | TRBD2 | TGTGCCAGCAGCCAAGTAGCGGGGGGGCTCAACGAGCAGTACTTC | CASSQVAGGLNEQYF
few | TRBJ1-5 | TRBV7-8 | - | TGTGCCAGCAGCTTATATTCTGGGCAGCCTAGCAATCAGCCCCAGCATTTT | CASSLYSGQPSNQPQHF
- | TRBJ2-7 | TRBV20-1 | TRBD1 | TGCAGTGCTAGAGTCTCAGGGGGAAAGTACGAGCAGTACTTC | CSARVSGGKYEQYF
many | TRBJ1-2 | TRBV20-1 | - | TGCAGTGCTTACAACAACAGGGTCTATGGCTACACCTTC | CSAYNNRVYGYTF
- | TRBJ2-2 | TRBV27 | TRBD1 | TGTGCCAGCAGTTTCGGACAGGGCCGGAACACCGGGGAGCTGTTTTTT | CASSFGQGRNTGELFF